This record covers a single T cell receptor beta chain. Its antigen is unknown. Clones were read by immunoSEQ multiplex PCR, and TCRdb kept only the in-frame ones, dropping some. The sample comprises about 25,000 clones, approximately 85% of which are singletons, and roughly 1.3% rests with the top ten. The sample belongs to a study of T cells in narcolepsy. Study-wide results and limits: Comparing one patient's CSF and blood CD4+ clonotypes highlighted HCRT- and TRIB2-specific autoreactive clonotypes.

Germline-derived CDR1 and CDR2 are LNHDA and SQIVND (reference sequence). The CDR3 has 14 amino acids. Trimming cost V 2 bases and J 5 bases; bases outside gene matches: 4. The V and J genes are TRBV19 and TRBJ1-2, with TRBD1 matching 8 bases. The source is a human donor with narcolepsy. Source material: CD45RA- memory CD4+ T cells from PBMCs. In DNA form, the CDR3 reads TGTGCCAGTAGTATAAATGGACAGGGTTATGGCTACACCTTC. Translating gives CASSINGQGYGYTF.